This TCR beta chain was retrieved from a study of blood T cell repertoires in COVID-19. Study-wide background: Whether acute or convalescent, the COVID-19 samples came from the United States, Italy and Spain. Nucleic acid was either cDNA or gDNA, and it came from T cells, B-cell-depleted T cells, or PBMCs.

Per the original data handling: Nucleated cell counts were estimated from reference gene primer amplification. Measured with immunoSEQ multiplex PCR; TCRdb has only the in-frame clones, and not every one. V and J calls plus clone size are reproduced from that table; the DNA served to infer D and trimming. The sample lists some 110,000 clones; about 85% were seen once. This receptor was obtained from a human donor in a cohort sampled during active COVID-19. Sequencing used peripheral blood.

The CDR3 DNA reads as TGTGCCAGCAGTTTATCTAGGGGACAGGCAAACTATGGCTACACCTTC. This encodes CASSLSRGQANYGYTF. V is TRBV27 and J is TRBJ1-2; 8 nucleotides line up with TRBD1. The CDR3 covers 16 residues. The junction had 5 bases not matched to a gene; V was cut back by 0 bases and J by 2 bases. Germline lookup yields CDR1 MNHEY and CDR2 SMNVEV (reference sequence).